The entry that follows covers one TCR beta chain sequence. Its antigen is not known. Per sample, a minimum of 6.5 million PBMCs were isolated. The entry originates in a study of blood T cells in healthy people across ages. For the second PCR, which ran for 7 to 11 cycles, a sample-barcoded 5' primer and a J-beta primer mix were used. Tags on each cDNA molecule came from a template-switch adaptor with 12 random nucleotides. TCRdb re-called the 5' RACE reads with MiXCR, one entry per CDR3 protein. Of roughly 800,000 distinct CDR3 sequences detected, roughly 60% appear once; the ten largest clones hold 22%. Whole-study findings and limits: PBMC samples, being unsorted, prevented any conclusive comparison of naive and antigen-experienced cells. Lack of knowledge of donor CMV status possibly confounded expanded clonotype changes.

The TCR originated in a young man in good health. The sample taken for sequencing was blood.

CDR3 nucleotide sequence: TGTGCCAGCAGCTCCAGGACCGTTACCACTGGGGCCAACGTCCTGACTTTC. Encoded protein: CASSSRTVTTGANVLTF. The rearrangement links TRBV7-9 to TRBJ2-6; D is unresolved. The CDR3 is 17 amino acids. Germline assignment: CDR1 SEHNR and CDR2 FQNEAQ (reference sequence). Trimming removed 4 bases at V and 2 bases at J, with 15 bases between.